This T cell receptor (beta chain) was identified during a study of T-cell memory formation after mild COVID-19 listed by TCRdb under 2021. Turning to the overall study: Most TCR sequence clusters were specific to one of the two donors. T-cell clones expanding and contracting after mild COVID-19 in a couple of donors were tracked by longitudinal TCRalpha and TCRbeta repertoire sequencing. The cohort was made up of two young adult volunteers, one female and one male, who were previously healthy. Broad study findings and their caveats: Whether the second-wave clones peaking on day 37 were SARS-CoV-2 specific was not confirmed. The detection of some responding clones in pre-infection memory suggests that pre-existing cross-reactive memory T cells joined the SARS-CoV-2 response. Contracting CD4+ clones appeared mostly in the CM and EM memory subsets, whereas CD8+ clones were enriched in EMRA. Only two mild cases were covered in the study, and larger cohorts including severe cases with pre-infection samples were considered necessary. Clones contracting from day 15 to 85 had balanced CD4/CD8 phenotypes, while a second wave expanding from day 15 to 37 was biased towards CD4+.

V is shortened by 7 bases, J by 3 bases, and the region joining them spans 18 bases. The CDR3 runs 14 residues from the cysteine to the phenylalanine. Kept here is only the CDR3 DNA, which spans 42 bases and is read in frame from base 1. Reading the germline V gene gives CDR1 SQVTM and CDR2 ANQGSEA. Ficoll-Paque density gradient centrifugation was the method used to isolate PBMCs. Sequenced using an Illumina NovaSeq 6000. TCRalpha and TCRbeta cDNA libraries were constructed by 5'RACE with constant-segment primers, with sample barcodes and unique molecular identifiers being introduced. Trizol reagent was used to extract RNA from every sample. The libraries were amplified in two PCR steps, and the second step added a second sample barcode and Illumina TruSeq adapters. Sequencing of the libraries was done on an Illumina NovaSeq, producing 2 x 150 bp paired-end reads. On the study's bioinformatics: Reads were demultiplexed and collapsed into UMI-guided consensus sequences with migec v1.2.7. Using mixcr v2.1.11, UMI consensuses were aligned to TRA and TRB V and J templates and then assembled into clonotypes. Expanded or contracted clonotypes were those called significant by both edgeR and NoisET, with noise models trained on biological replicates. For edgeR calls, the cutoffs were a false discovery rate-adjusted p below 0.01 and a log2 fold-change threshold of 1. As an exploratory analysis of dynamics, max-normalized trajectories of the 1000 most abundant clonotypes were examined with PCA combined with hierarchical clustering. Separately sequenced CD4+ and CD8+ repertoires were used to assign the CD4 or CD8 phenotype of responding clones. TCRdb reanalyzed the raw reads on its own, using fastp at Q25 for trimming and MiXCR for clone calling, and kept in-frame beta chains. When rows share a CDR3 protein, they turn into one entry using the most common DNA and genes. For this entry, the V and J calls and clone size follow TCRdb and not the study's own pipeline. The sample profile shows over 350,000 distinct CDR3 sequences; more than 20% of them were found once. The ten largest make up around 9.5% of the sample.

In the case of this clonotype: The specificity of this receptor is unknown. Base qualities are not provided; no much larger clone lies one nucleotide away.

The sequence was collected from an adult woman who had mild COVID-19 (a few samples of this study predate the infection). The sample titles of this study are shuffled in the database, so cell type and time point are left out; the donor was told from shared clones. The V and J segments used are TRBV29-1 and TRBJ1-1, with TRBD1 tentatively as D gene (6 bases match). Sequencing input: PBMCs or a T cell subset sorted from them (not recorded which). CDR3 protein: CSALRGWVDTEAFF. The bases read TGCAGCGCCCTCAGGGGTTGGGTGGACACTGAAGCTTTCTTT.